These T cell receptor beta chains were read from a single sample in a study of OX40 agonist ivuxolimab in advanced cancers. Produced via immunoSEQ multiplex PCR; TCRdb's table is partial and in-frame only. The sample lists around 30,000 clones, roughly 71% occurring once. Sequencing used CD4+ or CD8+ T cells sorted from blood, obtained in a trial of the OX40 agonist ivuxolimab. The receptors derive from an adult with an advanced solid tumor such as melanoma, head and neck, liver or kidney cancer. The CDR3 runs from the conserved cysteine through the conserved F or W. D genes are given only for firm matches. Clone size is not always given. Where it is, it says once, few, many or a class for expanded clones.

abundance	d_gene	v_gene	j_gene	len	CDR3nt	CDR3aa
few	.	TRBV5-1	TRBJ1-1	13	TGCGCCAGCAGCTCGGAGACAACATGGAAAGCTTTCTTT	CASSSETTWKAFF
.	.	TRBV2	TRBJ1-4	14	TGTGCCAGCATGAGGGACGTAAATAATGAAAAACTGTTTTTT	CASMRDVNNEKLFF
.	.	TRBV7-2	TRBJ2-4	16	TGTGCCAGCAGCTTAGAAGTAATGGGGTCGAAAAACATTCAGTACTTC	CASSLEVMGSKNIQYF
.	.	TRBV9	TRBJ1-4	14	TGTGCCAGCAGCGTAGGGGGACCTAATGAAAAACTGTTTTTT	CASSVGGPNEKLFF
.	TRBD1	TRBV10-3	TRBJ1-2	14	TGTGCCATCAGTGGACAGGGGACCTTAAATGGCTACACCTTC	CAISGQGTLNGYTF
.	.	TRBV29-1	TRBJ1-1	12	TGCAGCGGTCAGAGTTCGAACACTGAAGCTTTCTTT	CSGQSSNTEAFF
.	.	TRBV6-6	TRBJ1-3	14	TGTGCCAGCAGTCCCCGGCACTCTGGAAACACCATATATTTT	CASSPRHSGNTIYF
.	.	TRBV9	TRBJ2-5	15	TGTGCCAGCTCCAAGGGGGGATCCTCCCAAGAGACCCAGTACTTC	CASSKGGSSQETQYF
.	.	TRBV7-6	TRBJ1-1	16	TGTGCCAGCAGCGCGGGGGGGATGGGCGGCAGGACTGAAGCTTTCTTT	CASSAGGMGGRTEAFF
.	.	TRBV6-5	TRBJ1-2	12	TGTGCCAGCCATGATGGGGTTGATGGCTACACCTTC	CASHDGVDGYTF
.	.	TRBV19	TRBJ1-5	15	TGTGCCAGTACCCCCTTCTGGGGGGGCAATCAGCCCCAGCATTTT	CASTPFWGGNQPQHF
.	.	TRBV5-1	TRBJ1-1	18	TGCGCCAGCAGCCCGGGACCCAAAGGTCGAACCTTAGACACTGAAGCTTTCTTT	CASSPGPKGRTLDTEAFF
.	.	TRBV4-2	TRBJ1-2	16	TGTGCCAGCAGCCCTATGGGAGGGCTGGGGTACTATGGCTACACCTTC	CASSPMGGLGYYGYTF
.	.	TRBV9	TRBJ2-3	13	TGTGCCAGCAGCGTAGAAGGGGCAGATACGCAGTATTTT	CASSVEGADTQYF
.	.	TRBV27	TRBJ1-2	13	TGTGCCAGCAGTTTTAACAGTAACTATGGCTACACCTTC	CASSFNSNYGYTF
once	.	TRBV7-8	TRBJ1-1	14	TGTGCCAGCAGTTCTCCTTGGGGGAACACTGAAGCTTTCTTT	CASSSPWGNTEAFF
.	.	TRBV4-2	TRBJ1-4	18	TGTGCCAGCAGCCCTCAAGGGCAGGGCCTTTTGACTCGTGAAAAACTGTTTTTT	CASSPQGQGLLTREKLFF
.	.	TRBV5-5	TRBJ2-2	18	TGTGCCAGCAGCATGCAGACTTTAGCGCTCGGTAACACCGGGGAGCTGTTTTTT	CASSMQTLALGNTGELFF
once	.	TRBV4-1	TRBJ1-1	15	TGCGCCAGCAGCCAATTTACCAGGGGTTCCACTGAAGCTTTCTTT	CASSQFTRGSTEAFF
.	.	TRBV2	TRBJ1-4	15	TGTGCCAGCAGTGAAGCGGCTGGGGGGTTTGAAAAACTGTTTTTT	CASSEAAGGFEKLFF
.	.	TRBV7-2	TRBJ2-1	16	TGTGCCAGCAGCTTAGAATCGGGGGGCTCAAACAATGAGCAGTTCTTC	CASSLESGGSNNEQFF
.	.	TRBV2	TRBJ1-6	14	TGTGCCAGCCGAAAAGCAGGGGATTCACCCCCCCTCCACTTT	CASRKAGDSPPLHF
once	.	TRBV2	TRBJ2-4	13	TGTGCCAGCGCGTCCAACCAGGCGGGCATTCAGTACTTC	CASASNQAGIQYF
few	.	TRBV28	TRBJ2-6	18	TGTGCCAGCACCACGTGGTTAGCCCCGAAGACTGGGGCCAACGTCCTGACTTTC	CASTTWLAPKTGANVLTF
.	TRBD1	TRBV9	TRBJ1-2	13	TGTGCCAGCAGCGTTCAACAGGGGGATGGCTACACCTTC	CASSVQQGDGYTF
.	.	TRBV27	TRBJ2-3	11	TGTGCCAGCAGGGTCGGGTATACGCAGTATTTT	CASRVGYTQYF
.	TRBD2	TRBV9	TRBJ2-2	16	TGTGCCAGCAGCGCCCCGGGGGGGGTAGACACCGGGGAGCTGTTTTTT	CASSAPGGVDTGELFF
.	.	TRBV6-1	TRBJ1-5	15	TGTGCCAGCAGCGCCGAGGGTCTCTGGGGTCAGCCCCAGCATTTT	CASSAEGLWGQPQHF
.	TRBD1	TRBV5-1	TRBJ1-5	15	TGCGCCAGCAGCTTAGAGACAGGGGCCGGTCAGCCCCAGCATTTT	CASSLETGAGQPQHF
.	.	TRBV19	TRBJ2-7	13	TGTGCCAGTAGTCCAGGGCATTCCTACGAGCAGTACTTC	CASSPGHSYEQYF
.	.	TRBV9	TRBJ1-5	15	TGTGCCAGCAGCGTTTCTGGACAGCCTGAGCAGCCCCAGCATTTT	CASSVSGQPEQPQHF
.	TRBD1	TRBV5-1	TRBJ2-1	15	TGCGCCAGCAGCTTGGGTCAGGGGGCGTACAATGAGCAGTTCTTC	CASSLGQGAYNEQFF
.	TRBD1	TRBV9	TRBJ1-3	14	TGTGCCAGCAGCGGGACAGGGTTTGGAAACACCATATATTTT	CASSGTGFGNTIYF
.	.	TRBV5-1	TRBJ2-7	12	TGTGCCAGCAGAGGACGGTCCTACGAGCAGTACTTC	CASRGRSYEQYF
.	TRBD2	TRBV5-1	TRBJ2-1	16	TGCGCCAGCAGGCCCGGGACTAGCGGGGGGGCGCATGAGCAGTTCTTC	CASRPGTSGGAHEQFF
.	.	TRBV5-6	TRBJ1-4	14	TGTGCCAGCAGCTTAGGGGTTAGGGATGAAAAACTGTTTTTT	CASSLGVRDEKLFF
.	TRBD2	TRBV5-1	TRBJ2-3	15	TGCGCCAGCAGCGAGGGACTAGGGGTCGCAGATACGCAGTATTTT	CASSEGLGVADTQYF
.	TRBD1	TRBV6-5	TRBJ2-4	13	TGTGCCAGCAGTTCCGGGACAGGGGCCATTCAGTACTTC	CASSSGTGAIQYF
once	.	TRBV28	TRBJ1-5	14	TGTGCCAGCAGTTTGAACAGGGAAAATCAGCCCCAGCATTTT	CASSLNRENQPQHF
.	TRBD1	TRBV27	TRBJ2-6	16	TGTGCCAGCAGTTTAGGGACAGGGGCTGGGGCCAACGTCCTGACTTTC	CASSLGTGAGANVLTF
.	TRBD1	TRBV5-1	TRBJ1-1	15	TGCGCCAGCAGCTTAAGACAGGGGGCGAACACTGAAGCTTTCTTT	CASSLRQGANTEAFF
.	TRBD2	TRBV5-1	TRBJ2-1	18	TGCGCCAGCAGCTTGGGCTACAGGACTAGCGGGGGGGCGTTTGAGCAGTTCTTC	CASSLGYRTSGGAFEQFF
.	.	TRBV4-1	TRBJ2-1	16	TGCGCCAGCAGCCATATCGACATAGTACACTACAATGAGCAGTTCTTC	CASSHIDIVHYNEQFF
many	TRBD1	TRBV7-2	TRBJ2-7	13	TGTGCCAGCAGCTTAATGCGACAGGGTGAGCAGTACTTC	CASSLMRQGEQYF
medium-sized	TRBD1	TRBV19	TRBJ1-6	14	TGTGCCAGTAGTATCGACAGGGCCAATTCACCCCTCCACTTT	CASSIDRANSPLHF
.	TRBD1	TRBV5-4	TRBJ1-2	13	TGTGTCAGCAGCCAAGGGGGCGGATATGGCTACACCTTC	CVSSQGGGYGYTF
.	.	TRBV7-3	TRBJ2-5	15	TGTGCCAGCAGCTTACACTCTACAGGGAGCGAGACCCAGTACTTC	CASSLHSTGSETQYF
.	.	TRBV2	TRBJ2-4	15	TGTGCCAGCAACCTAATCGCGGGGGCCAAAAACATTCAGTACTTC	CASNLIAGAKNIQYF
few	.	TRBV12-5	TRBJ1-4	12	TGTGCTAGTGTTGGGACCAGTGAAAAACTGTTTTTT	CASVGTSEKLFF
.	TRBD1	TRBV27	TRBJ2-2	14	TGTGCCAGCAGTTTAACAGGGGTGCGTGGGGAGCTGTTTTTT	CASSLTGVRGELFF
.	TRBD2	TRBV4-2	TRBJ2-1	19	TGTGCCAGCAGCCCCGGACTAGCGGGGGGCCTAGACTCCTACAATGAGCAGTTCTTC	CASSPGLAGGLDSYNEQFF
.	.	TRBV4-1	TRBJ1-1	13	TGCGCCAGCAGCCAAGATCACGGGCCTGAAGCTTTCTTT	CASSQDHGPEAFF
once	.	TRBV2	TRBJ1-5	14	TGTGCCAGCGGTCGGGCCCCGGGCAATCAGCCCCAGCATTTT	CASGRAPGNQPQHF